This T cell receptor beta chain was sequenced in a study of cytomegalovirus exposure and HLA in healthy donors. The PCR used 60 Vbeta and 13 Jbeta primers. The method was immunoSEQ multiplex PCR; TCRdb's version includes in-frame clones alone and lacks a portion of them. The table records approximately 220,000 clones, over 80% of them present only once. Germline CDR1 PRHDT, CDR2 FYEKMQ (reference sequence). The junction had 6 bases not matched to a gene; V was cut back by 3 bases and J by 6 bases. The length of the CDR3 is 14 residues. What was sequenced was PBMCs. This chain joins TRBV13 and TRBJ1-2, with 8 bases matching TRBD1. The sequence was obtained from a man aged 35 to 55 in good health and CMV-seropositive. The CDR3 DNA sequence: TGTGCCAGCAGCTTCCTCGACAGGGGCGATGGCTACACCTTC. This sequence encodes CASSFLDRGDGYTF.